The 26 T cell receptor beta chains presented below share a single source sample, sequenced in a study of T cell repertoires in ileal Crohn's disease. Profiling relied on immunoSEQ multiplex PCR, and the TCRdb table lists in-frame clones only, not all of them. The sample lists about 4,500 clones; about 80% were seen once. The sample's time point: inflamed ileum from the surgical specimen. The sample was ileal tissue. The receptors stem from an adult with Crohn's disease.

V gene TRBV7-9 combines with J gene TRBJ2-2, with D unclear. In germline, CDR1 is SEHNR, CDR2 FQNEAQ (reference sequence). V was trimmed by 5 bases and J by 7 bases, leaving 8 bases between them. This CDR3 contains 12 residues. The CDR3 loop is CASSPANGELFF. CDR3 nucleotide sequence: TGTGCCAGCAGCCCGGCGAACGGGGAGCTGTTTTTT.

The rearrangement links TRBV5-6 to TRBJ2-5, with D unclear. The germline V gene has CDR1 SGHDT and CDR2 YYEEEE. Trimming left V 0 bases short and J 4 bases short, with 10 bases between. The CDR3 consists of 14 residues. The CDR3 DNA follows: TGTGCCAGCAGCTTGGCCGTGGGCAGAGAGACCCAGTACTTC. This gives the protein CASSLAVGRETQYF.

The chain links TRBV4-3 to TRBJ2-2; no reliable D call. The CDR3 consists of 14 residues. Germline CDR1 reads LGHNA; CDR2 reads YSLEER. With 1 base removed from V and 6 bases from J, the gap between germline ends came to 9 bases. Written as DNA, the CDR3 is TGCGCCAGCAGCCAAGTAATCGAATCCGGGGAGCTGTTTTTT. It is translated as CASSQVIESGELFF.

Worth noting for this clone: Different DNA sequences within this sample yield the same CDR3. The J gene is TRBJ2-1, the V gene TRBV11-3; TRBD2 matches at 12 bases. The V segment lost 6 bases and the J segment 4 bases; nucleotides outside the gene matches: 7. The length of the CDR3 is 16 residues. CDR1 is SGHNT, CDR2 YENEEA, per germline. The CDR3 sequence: CASSPGTSGLYNEQFF. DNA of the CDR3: TGTGCCAGCAGTCCCGGGACTAGCGGGCTTTACAATGAGCAGTTCTTC.

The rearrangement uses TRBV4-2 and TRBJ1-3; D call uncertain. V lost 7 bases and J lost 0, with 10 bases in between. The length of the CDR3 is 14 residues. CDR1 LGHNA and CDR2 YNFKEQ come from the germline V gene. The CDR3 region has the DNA TGTGCCAGCAACCGGTGGGACTCTGGAAACACCATATATTTT. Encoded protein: CASNRWDSGNTIYF.

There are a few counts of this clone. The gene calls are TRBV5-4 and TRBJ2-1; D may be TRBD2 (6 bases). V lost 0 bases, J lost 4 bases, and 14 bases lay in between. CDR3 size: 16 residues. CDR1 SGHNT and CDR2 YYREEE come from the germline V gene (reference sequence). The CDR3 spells CASSLGAGHAYNEQFF. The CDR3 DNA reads TGTGCCAGCAGCTTGGGGGCGGGGCACGCTTACAATGAGCAGTTCTTC.

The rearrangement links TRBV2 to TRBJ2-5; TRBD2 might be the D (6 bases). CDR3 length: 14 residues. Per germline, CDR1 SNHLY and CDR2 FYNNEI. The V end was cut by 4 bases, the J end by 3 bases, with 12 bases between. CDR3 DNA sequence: TGTGCCAGCAGTGGCCGGCGGGAAAAAGAGACCCAGTACTTC. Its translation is CASSGRREKETQYF.

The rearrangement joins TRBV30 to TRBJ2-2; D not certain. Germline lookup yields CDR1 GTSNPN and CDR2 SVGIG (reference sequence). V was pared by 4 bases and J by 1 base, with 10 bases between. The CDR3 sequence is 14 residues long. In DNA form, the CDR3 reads TGTGCCTGGATATCTGGTTTGAACACCGGGGAGCTGTTTTTT. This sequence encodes CAWISGLNTGELFF.

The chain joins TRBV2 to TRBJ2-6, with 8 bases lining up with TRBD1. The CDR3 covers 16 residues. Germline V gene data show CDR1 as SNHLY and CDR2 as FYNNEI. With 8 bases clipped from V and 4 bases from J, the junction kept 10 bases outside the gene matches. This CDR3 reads CASGETRGPGANVLTF. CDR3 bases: TGTGCCAGCGGAGAAACCAGGGGGCCCGGGGCCAACGTCCTGACTTTC.

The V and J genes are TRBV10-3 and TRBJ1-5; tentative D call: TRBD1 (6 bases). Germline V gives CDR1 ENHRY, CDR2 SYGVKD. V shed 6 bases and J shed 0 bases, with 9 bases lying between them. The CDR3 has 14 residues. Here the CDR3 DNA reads TGTGCCATCAGACAGGGTAATAGCAATCAGCCCCAGCATTTT. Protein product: CAIRQGNSNQPQHF.

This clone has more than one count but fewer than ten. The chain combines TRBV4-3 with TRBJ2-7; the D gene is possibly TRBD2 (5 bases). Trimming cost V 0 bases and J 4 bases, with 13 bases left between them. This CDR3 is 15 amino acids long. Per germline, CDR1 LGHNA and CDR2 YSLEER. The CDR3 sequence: CASSQELAKQYEQYF. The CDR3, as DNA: TGCGCCAGCAGCCAAGAGTTAGCGAAACAATACGAGCAGTACTTC.

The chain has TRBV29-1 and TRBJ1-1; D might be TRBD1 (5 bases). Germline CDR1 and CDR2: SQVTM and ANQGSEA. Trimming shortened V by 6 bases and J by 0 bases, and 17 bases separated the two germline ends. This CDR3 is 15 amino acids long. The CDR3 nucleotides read TGCAGCGTGGCTGGGATCGGGGGGGTGAACACTGAAGCTTTCTTT. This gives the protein CSVAGIGGVNTEAFF.

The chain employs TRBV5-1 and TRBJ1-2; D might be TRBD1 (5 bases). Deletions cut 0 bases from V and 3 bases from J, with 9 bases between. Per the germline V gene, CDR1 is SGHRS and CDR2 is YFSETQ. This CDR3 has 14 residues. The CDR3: CASSLGDVDYGYTF. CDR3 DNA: TGCGCCAGCAGCTTGGGGGACGTAGACTATGGCTACACCTTC.

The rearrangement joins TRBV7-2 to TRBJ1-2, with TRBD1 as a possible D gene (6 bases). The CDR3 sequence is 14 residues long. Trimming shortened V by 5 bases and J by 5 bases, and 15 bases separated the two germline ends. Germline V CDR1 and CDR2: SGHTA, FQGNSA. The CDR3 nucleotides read TGTGCCAGCAGCCCACAGACAGGAACTTATGGCTACACCTTC. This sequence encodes CASSPQTGTYGYTF.

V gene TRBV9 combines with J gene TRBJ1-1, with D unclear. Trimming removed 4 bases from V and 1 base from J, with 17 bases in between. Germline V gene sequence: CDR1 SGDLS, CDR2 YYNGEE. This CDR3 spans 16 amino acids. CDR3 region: CASSRRGGEGNTEAFF. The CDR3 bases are TGTGCCAGCAGCCGCCGAGGCGGGGAGGGGAACACTGAAGCTTTCTTT.

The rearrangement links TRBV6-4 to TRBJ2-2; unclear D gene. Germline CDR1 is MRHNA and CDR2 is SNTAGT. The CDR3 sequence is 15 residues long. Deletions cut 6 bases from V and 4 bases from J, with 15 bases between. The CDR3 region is CASRPDLASTGELFF. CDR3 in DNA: TGTGCCAGCAGACCGGACCTGGCGAGCACCGGGGAGCTGTTTTTT.

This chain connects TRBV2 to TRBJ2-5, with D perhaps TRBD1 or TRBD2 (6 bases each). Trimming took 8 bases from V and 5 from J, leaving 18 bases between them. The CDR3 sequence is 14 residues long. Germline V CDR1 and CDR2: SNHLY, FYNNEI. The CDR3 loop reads CASAVTGRGETQYF. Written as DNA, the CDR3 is TGTGCCAGCGCGGTGACAGGCCGGGGGGAGACCCAGTACTTC.

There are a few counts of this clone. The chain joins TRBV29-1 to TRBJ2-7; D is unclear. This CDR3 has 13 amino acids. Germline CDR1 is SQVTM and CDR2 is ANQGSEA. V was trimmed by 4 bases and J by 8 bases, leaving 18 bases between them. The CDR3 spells CSVVVRLSDKQYF. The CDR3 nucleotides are TGCAGCGTTGTGGTACGACTGTCGGATAAGCAGTACTTC.

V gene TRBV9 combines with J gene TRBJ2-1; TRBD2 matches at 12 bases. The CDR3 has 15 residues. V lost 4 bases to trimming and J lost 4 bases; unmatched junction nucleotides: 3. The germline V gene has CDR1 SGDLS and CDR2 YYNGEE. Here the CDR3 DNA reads TGTGCCAGCAGCCAGACTAGCGGGAGTTACAATGAGCAGTTCTTC. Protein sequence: CASSQTSGSYNEQFF.

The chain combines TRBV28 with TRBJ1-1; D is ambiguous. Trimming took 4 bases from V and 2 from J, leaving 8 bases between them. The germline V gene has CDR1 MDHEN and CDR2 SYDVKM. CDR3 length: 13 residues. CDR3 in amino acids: CASSSDGNTEAFF. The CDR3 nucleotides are TGTGCCAGCAGTTCGGACGGAAACACTGAAGCTTTCTTT.

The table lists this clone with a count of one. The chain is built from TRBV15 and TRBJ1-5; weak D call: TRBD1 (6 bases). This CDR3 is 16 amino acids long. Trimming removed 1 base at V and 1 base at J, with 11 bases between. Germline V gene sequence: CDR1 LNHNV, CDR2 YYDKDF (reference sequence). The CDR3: CATSRGRGVSNQPQHF. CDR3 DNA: TGTGCCACCAGCAGAGGGAGGGGGGTAAGCAATCAGCCCCAGCATTTT.

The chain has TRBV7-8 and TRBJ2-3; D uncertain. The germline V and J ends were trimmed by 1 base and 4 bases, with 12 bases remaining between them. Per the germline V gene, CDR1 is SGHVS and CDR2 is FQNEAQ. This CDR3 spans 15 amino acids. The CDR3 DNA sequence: TGTGCCAGCAGCTTAGGGATGTATAAGGCAGATACGCAGTATTTT. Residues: CASSLGMYKADTQYF.

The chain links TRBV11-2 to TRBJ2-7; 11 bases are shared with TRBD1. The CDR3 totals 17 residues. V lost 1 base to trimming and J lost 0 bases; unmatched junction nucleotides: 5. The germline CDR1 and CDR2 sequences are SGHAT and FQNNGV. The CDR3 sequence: CASSLGTGGLSSYEQYF. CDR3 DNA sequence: TGTGCCAGCAGCTTAGGGACAGGGGGCCTGAGCTCCTACGAGCAGTACTTC. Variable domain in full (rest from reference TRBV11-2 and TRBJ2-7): EAGVAQSPRYKIIEKRQSVAFWCNPISGHATLYWYQQILGQGPKLLIQFQNNGVVDDSQLPKDRFSAERLKGVDSTLKIQPAKLEDSAVYLCASSLGTGGLSSYEQYFGPGTRLTVT.

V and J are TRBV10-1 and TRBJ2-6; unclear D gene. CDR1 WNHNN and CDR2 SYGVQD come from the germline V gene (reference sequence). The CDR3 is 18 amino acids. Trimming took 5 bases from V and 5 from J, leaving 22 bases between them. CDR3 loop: CASSSRRSAQSRANVLTF. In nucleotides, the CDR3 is TGCGCCAGCAGTTCGAGGAGAAGCGCACAAAGTCGGGCCAACGTCCTGACTTTC.

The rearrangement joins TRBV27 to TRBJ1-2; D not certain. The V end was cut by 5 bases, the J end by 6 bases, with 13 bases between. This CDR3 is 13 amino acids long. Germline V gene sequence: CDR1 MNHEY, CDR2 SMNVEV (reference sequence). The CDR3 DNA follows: TGTGCCAGCAGTAACACGGGCTACCATGGCTACACCTTC. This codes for CASSNTGYHGYTF.

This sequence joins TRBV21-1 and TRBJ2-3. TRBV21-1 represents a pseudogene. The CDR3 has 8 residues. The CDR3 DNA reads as TGTGACCCAAATACGCAGTATTTT. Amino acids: CDPNTQYF.